The 20 T cell receptor beta chains below come from one sample, sequenced in a study of PD-L1 blockade in urothelial cancer (TCRdb year 2017). What the time point label conveys for this sample: pretreatment peripheral blood. Library preparation employed the immunoSEQ multiplex PCR assay. TCRdb's version of the immuneACCESS table is confined to in-frame rearrangements and falls short of the full clone set. An unresolved V gene accounts for under half of the shortfall where checked; the remainder is of unknown origin. This sample comprises 70,000 to 90,000 clones, 85% of them detected only once. Of the sample, approximately 15% is held by the ten largest clones. The sample in question was PBMCs, obtained around atezolizumab (anti-PD-L1) treatment. Receptor source: a man aged 60 to 69 with urothelial cancer.

The J gene is TRBJ2-7, the V gene TRBV6-5, with 11 bases lining up with TRBD1. CDR1 is MNHEY and CDR2 is SVGAGI in the germline V gene. CDR3 length: 16 residues. V shed 2 bases, J shed 2 bases, and the junction held 5 bases outside the gene matches. CDR3 DNA sequence: TGTGCCAGCAGTTACGAAGGGACAGGGGGGCCCTACGAGCAGTACTTC. It is translated as CASSYEGTGGPYEQYF.

The chain couples TRBV7-9 to TRBJ1-1, with TRBD1 identical over 7 bases. With V trimmed by 5 bases and J by 4 bases, 7 bases remained unmatched. The CDR3 runs to 14 residues. CDR1 and CDR2 (germline): SEHNR, FQNEAQ (reference sequence). DNA for the CDR3: TGTGCCAGCAGCCTAGACAGGGCATTCACTGAAGCTTTCTTT. Protein product: CASSLDRAFTEAFF.

This chain joins TRBV7-3 and TRBJ2-3; no reliable D call. The germline V gene has CDR1 SGHTA and CDR2 FQGTGA. The V end was cut by 2 bases, the J end by 0 bases, with 3 bases between. The CDR3 spans 13 residues. The CDR3: CASSLLSTDTQYF. The CDR3 bases are TGTGCCAGCAGCTTACTTAGCACAGATACGCAGTATTTT.

The chain combines TRBV6-5 with TRBJ1-2; 7 bases are shared with TRBD1. CDR3 length equals 13 residues. CDR1 and CDR2 (germline): MNHEY, SVGAGI. V lost 6 bases, J lost 2 bases, and 3 bases stayed unmatched. The DNA of the CDR3 is TGTGCCAGCAGAACGGACAGGAACTATGGCTACACCTTC. Translation gives CASRTDRNYGYTF.

The table lists this clone with a few counts. The rearrangement joins TRBV27 to TRBJ1-2; 8 bases map to TRBD1. The length of the CDR3 is 13 residues. Germline-derived CDR1 and CDR2 are MNHEY and SMNVEV (reference sequence). V trimming: 5 bases; J trimming: 8 bases; junction bases outside the gene matches: 7. CDR3 sequence reads: CASSRQGAQGYTF. The CDR3 nucleotides read TGTGCCAGCAGTAGGCAGGGGGCTCAGGGCTACACCTTC.

The chain combines TRBV5-4 with TRBJ2-7; 9 bases map to TRBD1. V lost 6 bases and J lost 4; bases outside the gene matches: 14. The CDR3 spans 16 residues. Germline values: CDR1 SGHNT, CDR2 YYREEE (reference sequence). CDR3 amino acids: CASTTTPGQGSYEQYF. The CDR3 coding sequence is TGTGCCAGCACCACAACGCCGGGACAGGGATCTTACGAGCAGTACTTC.

The rearrangement uses TRBV4-1 and TRBJ2-1; 7 bases map to TRBD1. The J segment lost 7 bases and the V segment lost 5 bases, leaving 5 bases of the junction unmatched. CDR1 MGHRA and CDR2 YSYEKL come from the germline V gene. This CDR3 comprises 13 residues. CDR3 in amino acids: CASSSDRSNEQFF. The DNA of the CDR3 is TGCGCCAGCAGCTCGGACAGGTCGAATGAGCAGTTCTTC.

In this sample, this clone turned up a few times. Other DNA sequences in the same sample also yield this CDR3. This sequence joins TRBV7-2 and TRBJ1-3, with 8 bases fitting TRBD1. V shed 3 bases and J 3 bases; nucleotides not matched to a gene: 4. Germline V gene data show CDR1 as SGHTA and CDR2 as FQGNSA. The CDR3 loop spans 15 amino acids. This chain's CDR3 is CASSLTTGVGNTIYF. The CDR3, as DNA: TGTGCCAGCAGCTTGACGACAGGGGTTGGAAACACCATATATTTT.

The chain is built from TRBV6-5 and TRBJ1-4; tentatively, D is TRBD1 (5 bases). The CDR3 consists of 16 residues. Germline-derived CDR1 and CDR2 are MNHEY and SVGAGI. The V and J ends lost 2 bases and 2 bases respectively, with 12 bases between them. The CDR3 DNA sequence: TGTGCCAGCAGTTACAGGAAGGGGATCACTAATGAAAAACTGTTTTTT. This gives the protein CASSYRKGITNEKLFF.

This clone was found once. This rearrangement joins TRBV5-1 to TRBJ2-1, with 7 positions matching TRBD1. With 6 bases clipped from V and 4 bases from J, the junction kept 4 bases outside the gene matches. Germline V CDR1 and CDR2: SGHRS, YFSETQ. The CDR3 covers 13 residues. CDR3 protein: CASKNRGYNEQFF. In DNA form, the CDR3 reads TGCGCCAGCAAAAACAGGGGTTACAATGAGCAGTTCTTC.

The chain is built from TRBV19 and TRBJ1-4, with D possibly matching TRBD1 (5 bases). Germline CDR1 reads LNHDA; CDR2 reads SQIVND (reference sequence). The V gene lost 1 base and the J gene lost 0 bases, with 9 bases spanning the gap. The CDR3 loop spans 16 amino acids. The CDR3 protein is CASSIGQRTTNEKLFF. CDR3 nucleotides: TGTGCCAGTAGTATAGGACAGCGTACAACTAATGAAAAACTGTTTTTT. The full variable domain, with the rest looked up from reference TRBV19 and TRBJ1-4, is DGGITQSPKYLFRKEGQNVTLSCEQNLNHDAMYWYRQDPGQGLRLIYYSQIVNDFQKGDIAEGYSVSREKKESFPLTVTSAQKNPTAFYLCASSIGQRTTNEKLFFGSGTQLSVL.

The genes are TRBV11-3 and TRBJ2-7; 11 bases line up with TRBD1. The CDR3 extends over 17 amino acids. J was trimmed by 0 bases and V by 5 bases; bases with no gene match: 9. Germline V gene lookup returns CDR1 SGHNT and CDR2 YENEEA. CDR3 region: CASSPHTGTGGSYEQYF. Written as DNA, the CDR3 is TGTGCCAGCAGCCCCCATACCGGGACAGGGGGCTCCTACGAGCAGTACTTC.

The chain uses TRBV18 and TRBJ1-1, with D perhaps matching TRBD1 (6 bases). The V end was cut by 2 bases, the J end by 0 bases, with 7 bases between. Germline values: CDR1 KGHSH, CDR2 LQKENI. This CDR3 is 14 amino acids long. The CDR3 protein is CASSPRGMNTEAFF. As DNA, the CDR3 is TGTGCCAGCTCACCAAGGGGGATGAACACTGAAGCTTTCTTT.

This chain uses TRBV28 with TRBJ1-2; D is uncertain. This CDR3 has 14 residues. V was trimmed by 1 base and J by 4 bases, leaving 10 bases between them. Germline lookup yields CDR1 MDHEN and CDR2 SYDVKM. The CDR3 bases are TGTGCCAGCAGTTTATCCACAGTTGTCTATGGCTACACCTTC. This encodes CASSLSTVVYGYTF.

The chain employs TRBV9 and TRBJ2-3; D gene ambiguous. Germline CDR1 SGDLS, CDR2 YYNGEE. V lost 2 bases, J lost 1 base, and 5 bases lay in between. CDR3 size: 13 residues. CDR3 DNA sequence: TGTGCCAGCAGCGTTCCAGGCACAGATACGCAGTATTTT. Its protein is CASSVPGTDTQYF.

This clone occurred a few times. The chain combines TRBV6-6 with TRBJ2-4, with D possibly TRBD2 on 6 matching bases. CDR3 length equals 15 residues. The V gene lost 0 bases and the J gene lost 6 bases, with 12 bases spanning the gap. The germline V gene encodes CDR1 MNHNY and CDR2 SVGAGI (reference sequence). This chain's CDR3 is CASSYSMEGSNIQYF. CDR3 DNA sequence: TGTGCCAGCAGTTACTCGATGGAGGGGTCAAACATTCAGTACTTC.

This clone was found a few times. The chain joins TRBV28 to TRBJ1-4; 12 bases are shared with TRBD1. Germline loops: CDR1 MDHEN, CDR2 SYDVKM. The J segment lost 10 bases and the V segment lost 6 bases, leaving 12 bases of the junction unmatched. This CDR3 is 16 amino acids long. This chain's CDR3 is CASRPLRGQGAAKLFF. As DNA, the CDR3 is TGTGCCAGCAGGCCTTTAAGGGGACAGGGGGCGGCAAAACTGTTTTTT.

This chain links TRBV18 with TRBJ1-3, with D unresolved. The length of the CDR3 is 16 residues. Germline-derived CDR1 and CDR2 are KGHSH and LQKENI. The germline V and J ends were trimmed by 0 bases and 0 bases, with 9 bases remaining between them. The CDR3 DNA reads TGTGCCAGCTCACCACCCGTTTTCCGCTCTGGAAACACCATATATTTT. This translates into CASSPPVFRSGNTIYF.

The count of this clone is one. The chain links TRBV7-6 to TRBJ1-5; D remains unclear. In germline, CDR1 is SGHVS, CDR2 FNYEAQ. V was trimmed by 5 bases and J by 0 bases, leaving 8 bases between them. CDR3 length: 14 residues. The CDR3 loop reads CASSPFGSNQPQHF. In DNA form, the CDR3 reads TGTGCCAGCAGCCCTTTCGGTAGCAATCAGCCCCAGCATTTT.

This sequence joins TRBV5-6 and TRBJ2-1, with 8 bases fitting TRBD1. V gave up 4 bases and J gave up 6 bases; unmatched junction bases: 12. Germline CDR1 SGHDT, CDR2 YYEEEE. The CDR3 has 16 residues. Here the CDR3 reads CASSPRTGYRGNEQFF. The CDR3 region has the DNA TGTGCCAGCAGCCCGAGGACAGGGTATAGAGGCAATGAGCAGTTCTTC.